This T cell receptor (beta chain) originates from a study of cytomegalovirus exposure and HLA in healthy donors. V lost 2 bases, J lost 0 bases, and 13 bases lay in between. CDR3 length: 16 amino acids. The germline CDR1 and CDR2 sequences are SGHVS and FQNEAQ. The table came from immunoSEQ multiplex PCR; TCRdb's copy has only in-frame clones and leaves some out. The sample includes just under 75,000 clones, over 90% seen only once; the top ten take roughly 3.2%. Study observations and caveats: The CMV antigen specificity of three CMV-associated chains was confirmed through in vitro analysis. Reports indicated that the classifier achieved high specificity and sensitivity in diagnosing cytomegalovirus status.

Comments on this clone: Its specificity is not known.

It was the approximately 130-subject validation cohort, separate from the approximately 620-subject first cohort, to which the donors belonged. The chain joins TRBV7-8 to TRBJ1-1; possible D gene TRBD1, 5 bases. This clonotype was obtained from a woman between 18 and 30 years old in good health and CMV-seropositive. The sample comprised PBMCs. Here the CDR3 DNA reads TGTGCCAGCAGCTTATTCGGCAGACAGATGAACACTGAAGCTTTCTTT. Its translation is CASSLFGRQMNTEAFF.